This T cell receptor (beta chain) was found in a study of blood T cell repertoires in COVID-19. In the study overall: T cells, B-cell-depleted T cells, or PBMCs supplied cDNA or gDNA.

Authors' data handling: From reference gene primer amplification, estimates of nucleated cell counts were derived. Measured with immunoSEQ multiplex PCR; TCRdb has only the in-frame clones, and not every one. Clone size and V and J calls were adopted from that table, with D and trimming inferred from the DNA. The sample records around 250,000 clones, 65% to 85% being singletons. From germline, CDR1 is LNHDA and CDR2 SQIVND (reference sequence). The CDR3 is 14 amino acids. Trimming left V 5 bases short and J 5 bases short, with 14 bases between. Individuals drawn from approximately 26 US areas were roughly 18 to 89 years old. Cohort assignment relied on participant-reported clinical history.

This chain links TRBV19 with TRBJ2-3; a possible D gene is TRBD1 (6 bases). Source material: PBMCs or T cells enriched from blood (not recorded which). This sequence was found in a man aged 50-60 years who had recovered from COVID-19. CDR3 sequence (DNA): TGTGCCAGTAGTCGGACTCAGGGGCGAGATACGCAGTATTTT. It translates to CASSRTQGRDTQYF.